This is a list of T cell receptor beta chains from one sample in a study of cytomegalovirus exposure and HLA in healthy donors. Profiled with immunoSEQ multiplex PCR; TCRdb holds only in-frame clones, not every one. The sample yields some 150,000 clones, 70% to 80% seen once. Sequences were obtained from PBMCs. All receptors come from a female donor in good health and CMV-seronegative. The conserved cysteine and the conserved F or W are not part of the CDR3 here. The order of the fields is CDR3 length, J gene, clone size, V gene, CDR3 protein. Some rows have no size entry. The others give once, few or many, or a class for an expanded clone.

cdr3_length: 13; j_call: TRBJ1-2; clone_size: .; v_call: TRBV5-6; cdr3_aa: ASSLRVPGNYGYT
cdr3_length: 13; j_call: TRBJ2-3; clone_size: .; v_call: TRBV30; cdr3_aa: AWRLASTSTDTQY
cdr3_length: 12; j_call: TRBJ1-1; clone_size: few; v_call: TRBV6-1; cdr3_aa: ASSLTGANTEAF
cdr3_length: 11; j_call: TRBJ2-7; clone_size: .; v_call: TRBV6-1; cdr3_aa: ASLTRTGVEQY
cdr3_length: 13; j_call: TRBJ2-5; clone_size: .; v_call: TRBV7-3; cdr3_aa: ASSLMGGFQETQY
cdr3_length: 12; j_call: TRBJ2-7; clone_size: .; v_call: TRBV7-9; cdr3_aa: ASSFSTRYYEQY
cdr3_length: 11; j_call: TRBJ1-1; clone_size: .; v_call: TRBV6-1; cdr3_aa: ASSESRRTEAF
cdr3_length: 13; j_call: TRBJ1-4; clone_size: once; v_call: TRBV27; cdr3_aa: ASSLLPGQGEKLF
cdr3_length: 12; j_call: TRBJ1-2; clone_size: few; v_call: TRBV5-1; cdr3_aa: ASSLSDSLDGYT
cdr3_length: 13; j_call: TRBJ2-1; clone_size: .; v_call: TRBV5-6; cdr3_aa: ASSSPDRQHNEQF